This T cell receptor beta chain was sequenced during a study of blood T cell repertoires in COVID-19. Study overall: Donors in the United States, Italy and Spain gave samples during acute or convalescent COVID-19. PBMCs, B-cell-depleted T cells, or T cells were the source of the cDNA or gDNA that made up the material.

Authors' analysis steps: Researchers report that nucleated cell counts were estimated from reference gene primer amplification. Some clones are missing from TCRdb's copy, which holds only in-frame ones; the method was immunoSEQ multiplex PCR. From that table come the V and J calls and clone size; the DNA was used to work out D and trimming. The sample holds 15,000 to 25,000 clones, less than 85% seen once. CDR3 length: 15 amino acids. The source is a man older than 75 with acute or convalescent COVID-19. The chain employs TRBV21-1 and TRBJ2-3; the D call of TRBD2 is as the table states it, not checked on the DNA. TRBV21-1 is a pseudogene segment. Sequenced sample: peripheral blood. Here the CDR3 reads CASSKGLAGTDTQYF. CDR3 bases: TGTGCCAGCAGCAAAGGTCTAGCGGGGACAGATACGCAGTATTTT.